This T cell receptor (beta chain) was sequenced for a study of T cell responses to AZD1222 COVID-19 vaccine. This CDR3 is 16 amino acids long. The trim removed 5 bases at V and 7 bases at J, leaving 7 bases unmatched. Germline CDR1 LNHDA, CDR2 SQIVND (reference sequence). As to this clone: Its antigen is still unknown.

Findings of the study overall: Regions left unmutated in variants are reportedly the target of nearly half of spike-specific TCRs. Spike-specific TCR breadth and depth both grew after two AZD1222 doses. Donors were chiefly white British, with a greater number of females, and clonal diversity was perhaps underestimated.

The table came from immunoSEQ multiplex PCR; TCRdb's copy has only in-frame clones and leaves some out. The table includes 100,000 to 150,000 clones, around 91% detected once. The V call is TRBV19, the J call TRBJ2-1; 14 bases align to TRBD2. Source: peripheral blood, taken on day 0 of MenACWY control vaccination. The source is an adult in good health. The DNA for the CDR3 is TGTGCCAGTAGTCCAGGGACTAGCGGGAGAAGGAATGAGCAGTTCTTC. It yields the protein CASSPGTSGRRNEQFF.